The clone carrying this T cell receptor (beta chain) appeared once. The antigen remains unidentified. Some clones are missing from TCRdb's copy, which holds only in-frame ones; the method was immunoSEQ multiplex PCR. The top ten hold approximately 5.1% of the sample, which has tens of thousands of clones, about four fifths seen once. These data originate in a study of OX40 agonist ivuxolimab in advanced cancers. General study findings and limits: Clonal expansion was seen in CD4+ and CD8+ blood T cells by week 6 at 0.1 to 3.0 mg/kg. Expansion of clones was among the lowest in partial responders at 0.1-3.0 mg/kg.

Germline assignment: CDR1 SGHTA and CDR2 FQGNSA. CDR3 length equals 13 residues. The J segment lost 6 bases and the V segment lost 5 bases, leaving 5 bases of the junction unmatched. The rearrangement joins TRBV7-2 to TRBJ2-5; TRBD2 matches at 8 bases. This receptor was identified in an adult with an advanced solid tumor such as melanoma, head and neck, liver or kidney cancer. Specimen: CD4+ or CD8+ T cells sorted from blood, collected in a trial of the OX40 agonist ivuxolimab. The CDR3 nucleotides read TGTGCCAGCAGCCCGGGGGGGGGTCAGACCCAGTACTTC. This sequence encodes CASSPGGGQTQYF. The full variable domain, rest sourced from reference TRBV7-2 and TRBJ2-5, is GAGVSQSPSNKVTEKGKDVELRCDPISGHTALYWYRQSLGQGLEFLIYFQGNSAPDKSGLPSDRFSAERTGGSVSTLTIQRTQQEDSAVYLCASSPGGGQTQYFGPGTRLLVL.